Sequencing of this TCR beta chain was carried out in a study of cytomegalovirus exposure and HLA in healthy donors. Background on the study: One earlier analysis, a look at roughly 170 million T cells, found 100 million to 130 million unique TCR beta sequences. Within an early data release were about 90 million unique TCRs drawn from HLA-typed donors.

Points from the study as a whole: Sequencing probably produced one cluster of sequence variants that were highly shared. When the data were analyzed later, several of the most significant clusters appeared to be linked to common viral pathogens.

The study ran its PCR with 60 Vbeta and 13 Jbeta primers. Some clones are missing from TCRdb's copy, which holds only in-frame ones; the method was immunoSEQ multiplex PCR. In the table there are 210,000 or so clones, about four fifths of which are singletons. V lost 3 bases and J lost 2, with 14 bases in between. The CDR3 runs 16 residues. CDR1 SGHTA and CDR2 FQGNSA come from the germline V gene. Points on this clone: Its antigen is as yet unknown.

The origin of this receptor is a woman in her forties or fifties in good health and CMV-seropositive. The sequenced sample was PBMCs. The chain employs TRBV7-2 and TRBJ1-5; TRBD1 is a possible D gene (6 bases). Here the CDR3 reads CASSFTTGLRNQPQHF. As DNA, the CDR3 is TGTGCCAGCAGCTTTACTACAGGGTTGCGCAATCAGCCCCAGCATTTT.